Listed below are T cell receptor beta chains from one sample, sequenced in a study of preoperative IRX-2 immunotherapy in early breast cancer. The data were produced by immunoSEQ multiplex PCR, yet TCRdb's version contains in-frame clones alone and is incomplete. Of about 23,000 clones listed, around 96% are singletons. The sequencing used tumor tissue, collected after IRX-2 immunotherapy. Receptors were obtained from a human donor with breast cancer. The conserved cysteine and the conserved F or W are not part of the CDR3 here. Part of the rows lack a size; the others show once, few, many or a class for expanded clones.

cdr3_aa: ASSLGHRDSGNTIY; v_call: TRBV5-1; j_call: TRBJ1-3; clone_size: few; cdr3_length: 14
cdr3_aa: ASKRRGADLNEKLF; v_call: TRBV7-6; j_call: TRBJ1-4; clone_size: -; cdr3_length: 14
cdr3_aa: ASSREGGSSYEQY; v_call: TRBV5-1; j_call: TRBJ2-7; clone_size: once; cdr3_length: 13
cdr3_aa: ASRSGLAGAGNIQY; v_call: TRBV28; j_call: TRBJ2-4; clone_size: -; cdr3_length: 14
cdr3_aa: ASSLTSGRGDTQY; v_call: TRBV7-2; j_call: TRBJ2-3; clone_size: -; cdr3_length: 13
cdr3_aa: ASTLSGTYNEQF; v_call: TRBV4-2; j_call: TRBJ2-1; clone_size: -; cdr3_length: 12
cdr3_aa: ASSPLLSTDTQY; v_call: TRBV28; j_call: TRBJ2-3; clone_size: -; cdr3_length: 12
cdr3_aa: ASSLTGSYNEQF; v_call: TRBV7-3; j_call: TRBJ2-1; clone_size: -; cdr3_length: 12
cdr3_aa: ASSLASPMSYEQY; v_call: TRBV7-9; j_call: -; clone_size: -; cdr3_length: 13
cdr3_aa: ASSGQAQGTQY; v_call: TRBV6-1; j_call: TRBJ2-5; clone_size: -; cdr3_length: 11
cdr3_aa: ASSLVGQGNYGYT; v_call: TRBV6-5; j_call: TRBJ1-2; clone_size: -; cdr3_length: 13
cdr3_aa: ASKIAGHTGELF; v_call: TRBV19; j_call: TRBJ2-2; clone_size: -; cdr3_length: 12
cdr3_aa: ASSFGGSGANVLT; v_call: TRBV7-2; j_call: TRBJ2-6; clone_size: -; cdr3_length: 13
cdr3_aa: ASSPSTRLARTDTQY; v_call: TRBV5-1; j_call: TRBJ2-3; clone_size: -; cdr3_length: 15
cdr3_aa: ASSPDRGSNIQY; v_call: TRBV7-2; j_call: TRBJ2-4; clone_size: -; cdr3_length: 12
cdr3_aa: ASSLGEDQPQH; v_call: TRBV7-8; j_call: TRBJ1-5; clone_size: -; cdr3_length: 11
cdr3_aa: ASSFRDRGSEQY; v_call: TRBV7-9; j_call: TRBJ2-7; clone_size: -; cdr3_length: 12
cdr3_aa: ASSAKGGPGDEQY; v_call: TRBV2; j_call: TRBJ2-7; clone_size: -; cdr3_length: 13
cdr3_aa: ASSQTGSNYGYT; v_call: TRBV14; j_call: TRBJ1-2; clone_size: -; cdr3_length: 12
cdr3_aa: ASSLGSGTSYNEQF; v_call: TRBV7-8; j_call: TRBJ2-1; clone_size: -; cdr3_length: 14
cdr3_aa: ATSSSRGTADTQY; v_call: TRBV15; j_call: TRBJ2-3; clone_size: -; cdr3_length: 13
cdr3_aa: AWGPAGDTDTQY; v_call: TRBV30; j_call: TRBJ2-3; clone_size: -; cdr3_length: 12